One sample yielded the 2 T cell receptor beta chains listed below, sequenced in a study of T cell clones after liver transplantation. The protocol was immunoSEQ multiplex PCR, while the TCRdb copy is restricted to in-frame clones and leaves out a portion. In the table there are about 58,000 clones, roughly 70% of which are singletons. Here the sequenced sample was CD4+ T cells from blood, taken at the approximately 16-month timepoint. The receptors originated from a human patient who received a liver transplant. The T cells may come from the graft donor.

This chain links TRBV7-9 with TRBJ1-4; no clear D. V shed 1 base and J shed 7 bases, with 10 bases lying between them. CDR1 is SEHNR and CDR2 is FQNEAQ in the germline V gene (reference sequence). The length of the CDR3 is 14 residues. The CDR3 DNA follows: TGTGCCAGCAGCTTAGGAGTCGAAATTGAAAAACTGTTTTTT. It specifies CASSLGVEIEKLFF.

V gene TRBV6-5 combines with J gene TRBJ2-5; 8 bases are a match to TRBD1. Germline CDR1 reads MNHEY; CDR2 reads SVGAGI. This CDR3 region has 13 residues. V gave up 6 bases and J gave up 5 bases; unmatched junction bases: 5. The CDR3 DNA follows: TGTGCCAGCAGGGGGACAGGAGGGGAGACCCAGTACTTC. Encoded protein: CASRGTGGETQYF.